This entry lists 12 T cell receptor beta chains sequenced from one sample in a study of blood T cells in healthy people across ages. The use of a sample-barcoded 5' primer and a J-beta primer mix characterized a second PCR of about 6 to 12 cycles. TCRdb processed the 5' RACE reads anew with MiXCR; each CDR3 protein has one entry. The sample lists hundreds of thousands of distinct CDR3 sequences, about 49% occurring once. Sequencing input: blood. The receptors here all came from a man in his 60s in good health.

The chain combines TRBV6-5 with TRBJ2-7; D may be TRBD1 (7 bases). Germline CDR1 and CDR2: MNHEY and SVGAGI. Trimming left V 6 bases short and J 6 bases short, with 15 bases between. The length of the CDR3 is 13 residues. In DNA, the CDR3 is TGTGCCAGCAGACGCGGGACAGTTGCCGAGCAGTACTTC. Amino acids: CASRRGTVAEQYF.

The chain joins TRBV5-6 to TRBJ1-2; 7 bases map to TRBD1. The CDR3 loop spans 16 amino acids. The germline V gene has CDR1 SGHDT and CDR2 YYEEEE. The V gene end was trimmed by 4 bases and the J gene end by 4 bases; junction bases not matched to a gene: 13. Here the CDR3 reads CASSPNHQQGLYGYTF. CDR3 in DNA: TGTGCCAGCAGCCCAAACCACCAACAGGGGCTCTATGGCTACACCTTC.

This sequence joins TRBV4-2 and TRBJ2-5; 12 bases map to TRBD2. The CDR3 has 17 residues. Germline lookup yields CDR1 LGHNA and CDR2 YNFKEQ. The ends lost 1 base at V and 5 bases at J; junction bases unmatched: 8. CDR3 region: CASSQGASGGVRETQYF. The CDR3 DNA follows: TGTGCCAGCAGCCAAGGGGCTAGCGGGGGGGTACGGGAGACCCAGTACTTC.

The CDR3 sequence is CASSPRLAGKNIQYF. In nucleotides, the CDR3 is TGTGCCAGCAGCCCGAGACTAGCGGGAAAAAACATTCAGTACTTC. The chain is built from TRBV5-6 and TRBJ2-4, with TRBD2 matching 11 bases. The CDR3 sequence is 15 residues long. The ends lost 4 bases at V and 4 bases at J; junction bases unmatched: 4. Germline CDR1 reads SGHDT; CDR2 reads YYEEEE. Complete variable domain (other parts from reference TRBV5-6 and TRBJ2-4): DAGVTQSPTHLIKTRGQQVTLRCSPKSGHDTVSWYQQALGQGPQFIFQYYEEEERQRGNFPDRFSGHQFPNYSSELNVNALLLGDSALYLCASSPRLAGKNIQYFGAGTRLSVL.

This clonotype was found many times. The chain recombines TRBV12-3 or TRBV12-4 with TRBJ1-4, with no clear D. V lost 7 bases, J lost 3 bases, and 9 bases lay in between. The CDR3 spans 13 residues. The CDR3 sequence: CASTPPANEKLFF. The CDR3 nucleotides read TGTGCCAGCACCCCCCCGGCTAATGAAAAACTGTTTTTT.

The chain combines TRBV3-1 with TRBJ2-5, with a possible D match to TRBD1 (6 bases). Germline CDR1 LGHDT, CDR2 YNNKEL (reference sequence). Trimming took off 3 bases at V and 11 bases at J, with 10 bases between the two ends. The CDR3 loop spans 11 amino acids. The CDR3 bases are TGTGCCAGCAGCCAGCACAGGGAGCAGTACTTC. Its translation: CASSQHREQYF.

About this clonotype: At one boundary the junction diverges from the germline segment, which might be a read error. The V and J genes are TRBV5-1 and TRBJ2-7; a weak D match, TRBD1 (6 bases). Germline-derived CDR1 and CDR2 are SGHRS and YFSETQ. CDR3 length: 15 amino acids. CDR3 in amino acids: CAGSFLETGNYEQYF. The CDR3 coding sequence is TGCGCCGGCAGCTTCCTCGAGACAGGCAACTACGAGCAGTACTTC.

The J gene is TRBJ1-4, the V gene TRBV28; maybe TRBD1 (6 bases). The CDR3 consists of 14 residues. Germline CDR1 reads MDHEN; CDR2 reads SYDVKM. V was trimmed by 6 bases and J by 8 bases, leaving 16 bases between them. As DNA, the CDR3 is TGTGCCAGCAGCGCGGGGACATCCGGGGAAAAACTGTTTTTT. The encoded protein is CASSAGTSGEKLFF.

This clonotype was recorded many times. V and J are TRBV20-1 and TRBJ1-5, with 8 bases that match TRBD1. The germline gives CDR1 DFQATT, CDR2 SNEGSKA (reference sequence). V was pared by 0 bases and J by 4 bases, with 5 bases of the junction left unmatched. The CDR3 has 15 residues. This chain's CDR3 is CSARDRGLWNQPQHF. CDR3 coding DNA: TGCAGTGCTAGAGACAGGGGGCTTTGGAATCAGCCCCAGCATTTT.

This clonotype was seen a handful of times. The chain joins TRBV27 to TRBJ1-4, with D possibly matching TRBD1 (6 bases). The CDR3 loop spans 15 amino acids. Germline values: CDR1 MNHEY, CDR2 SMNVEV (reference sequence). Trimming removed 6 bases at V and 12 bases at J, with 23 bases between. The CDR3 reads CASRYLGGPVSELFF. CDR3 DNA sequence: TGTGCCAGCAGATACCTGGGGGGGCCCGTTTCGGAACTGTTTTTT.

The V gene is TRBV12-3 or TRBV12-4, the J gene TRBJ2-1, with TRBD1 matching 9 bases. After removal of 2 bases from V and 2 bases from J, the junction contained 1 base not matched to a gene. This CDR3 contains 15 residues. CDR3 nucleotides: TGTGCCAGCAGTTTAACAGGGGGCCCCTACAATGAGCAGTTCTTC. This sequence encodes CASSLTGGPYNEQFF.

The chain employs TRBV5-1 and TRBJ2-1; D uncertain. From germline, CDR1 is SGHRS and CDR2 YFSETQ. This CDR3 comprises 16 residues. V lost 3 bases and J lost 0, with 13 bases in between. The CDR3: CASSSTGPSSYNEQFF. CDR3 in DNA: TGCGCCAGCAGCTCGACCGGGCCGAGCTCCTACAATGAGCAGTTCTTC.